This is a list of T cell receptor beta chains from one sample in a study of metastatic and nonmetastatic thyroid tumors. MiXCR was used by TCRdb to re-call the PCR reads. The sample consists of approximately 35,000 clones, under 14% of them appearing once. The sequencing input was blood. Receptor source: a female donor with papillary thyroid cancer or a benign thyroid nodule (not recorded which). Some clones in this sample may be carry-over from other donors' samples. CDR3s include the opening cysteine and the closing phenylalanine or tryptophan. Fields, in order: clone size, D gene, V gene, J gene, CDR3 protein, CDR3 DNA. A D gene is named only where the DNA matches it firmly. The size entry is marked missing in some rows and otherwise reads once, few, many or a size class.

once	.	TRBV6-1	TRBJ2-3	CATKGGQVRADTQYF	TGTGCCACTAAGGGGGGTCAGGTACGTGCAGATACGCAGTATTTT
.	TRBD1	TRBV20-1	TRBJ1-6	CSAPESGGSPLHF	TGCAGTGCCCCTGAATCAGGGGGCTCACCCCTCCACTTT
many	.	TRBV4-1	TRBJ2-1	CASSHIGLNEQFF	TGCGCCAGCAGCCATATCGGGCTAAATGAGCAGTTCTTC
many	.	TRBV2	TRBJ2-1	CASSEYDQKGSEQFF	TGTGCCAGCAGTGAATATGATCAGAAGGGGAGTGAGCAGTTCTTC
many	.	TRBV13	TRBJ2-3	CASSRPDHTDTQYF	TGTGCCAGCAGCCGACCCGACCACACAGATACGCAGTATTTT
few	.	TRBV6-1	TRBJ1-2	CASSPRGFGYTF	TGTGCCAGCAGTCCCCGAGGGTTCGGCTATACCTTC
many	.	TRBV10-3	TRBJ1-6	CAISESGGESPLHF	TGTGCCATCAGTGAGTCGGGGGGCGAGTCACCCCTCCACTTT
many	TRBD1	TRBV18	TRBJ2-7	CASSPPTGGPLPYEQYF	TGTGCCAGCTCACCCCCCACAGGGGGCCCTCTCCCCTACGAGCAGTACTTC
many	.	TRBV5-6	TRBJ1-6	CASSQQGFYNSPLHF	TGTGCCAGCAGCCAGCAGGGGTTTTATAATTCACCCCTCCACTTT
many	.	TRBV5-1	TRBJ2-7	CASSPGTGRSGEQYF	TGCGCCAGCAGCCCAGGCACGGGGAGGTCGGGGGAGCAGTACTTC
many	.	TRBV6-1	TRBJ2-3	CASGRQETSDTQYF	TGTGCCAGCGGGAGACAGGAGACGTCTGATACGCAGTATTTT
many	TRBD1	TRBV20-1	TRBJ1-3	CSAMGDSSSWGSGNTIYF	TGCAGTGCCATGGGGGACAGTTCATCCTGGGGGTCTGGAAACACCATATATTTT
.	.	TRBV2	TRBJ2-7	CASSVTEQYF	TGTGCCAGCAGTGTTACCGAGCAGTACTTC
many	.	TRBV5-6	TRBJ2-1	CASSSDRIVYNEQFF	TGTGCCAGCAGTTCAGACAGGATAGTCTACAATGAGCAGTTCTTC
.	.	TRBV6-2/TRBV6-3	TRBJ1-2	CASSFVQYGYTF	TGCGCCAGCAGTTTCGTACAGTATGGCTACACCTTC
many	.	TRBV4-3	TRBJ1-2	CASSPGRGGTYGYTF	TGCGCCAGCAGCCCAGGACGGGGAGGGACCTATGGCTACACCTTC
many	.	TRBV5-1	TRBJ2-3	CASSLAQSPQYF	TGCGCCAGCAGCTTGGCCCAATCGCCGCAGTATTTT
many	.	TRBV20-1	TRBJ2-2	CSARDFGSAGELFF	TGCAGTGCTAGAGATTTCGGGAGCGCCGGGGAGCTGTTTTTT
many	.	TRBV4-2	TRBJ1-2	CASRAGWSFDSSYGYTF	TGTGCCAGCAGAGCAGGGTGGTCCTTTGATTCCTCCTATGGCTACACCTTC
.	.	TRBV11-2	TRBJ2-2	CASSPLSSGTGELFF	TGTGCCAGCAGCCCCCTCAGCTCGGGCACCGGGGAGCTGTTTTTT
many	.	TRBV4-2	TRBJ2-2	CASSQLTGTANTGELFF	TGTGCCAGCAGCCAATTAACAGGGACCGCGAACACCGGGGAGCTGTTTTTT
.	.	TRBV12-3/TRBV12-4	TRBJ2-7	CASSPRGASGYEQYF	TGTGCCAGCAGTCCAAGGGGGGCCTCCGGCTACGAGCAGTACTTC
few	.	TRBV7-6	TRBJ1-6	CASSLSAGLAGDSPLHF	TGTGCCAGCAGCTTAAGCGCGGGTTTGGCGGGGGATTCACCCCTCCACTTT
many	.	TRBV20-1	TRBJ2-7	CSARLRLSDSYEQYF	TGCAGTGCTAGGCTTAGGTTGAGCGATTCCTACGAGCAGTACTTC
many	.	TRBV6-2/TRBV6-3	TRBJ2-3	CASTQPPAGTDTWYF	TGTGCCAGCACCCAACCCCCGGCGGGTACAGATACGTGGTATTTT
many	TRBD2	TRBV7-8	TRBJ2-1	CASRETSGTSYNEQFF	TGTGCCAGCAGAGAAACTAGCGGGACCTCCTACAATGAGCAGTTCTTC
.	.	TRBV7-2	TRBJ2-2	CASSLKAPGELFF	TGTGCCAGCAGCTTAAAAGCTCCTGGGGAGCTGTTTTTT
many	.	TRBV6-1	TRBJ1-5	CASSKTRSGNQPQHF	TGTGCCAGCTCCAAGACAAGGTCAGGCAATCAGCCCCAGCATTTT
many	.	TRBV13	TRBJ2-7	CASSWGNYEQYF	TGTGCCAGCAGCTGGGGGAACTACGAGCAGTACTTC
medium-sized	TRBD1	TRBV6-1	TRBJ2-7	CASRGVDRAYEQYF	TGTGCCAGCAGAGGCGTGGACAGGGCCTACGAGCAGTACTTC
few	.	TRBV10-1	TRBJ2-1	CASSLRLGWAEQFF	TGCGCCAGCAGTTTGCGACTAGGGTGGGCTGAGCAGTTCTTC
many	.	TRBV12-3/TRBV12-4	TRBJ1-1	CASSFSYHENTEAFF	TGTGCCAGCAGTTTTTCCTACCACGAGAACACTGAAGCTTTCTTT
many	TRBD2	TRBV7-9	TRBJ2-5	CASSLAREAGNQETQYF	TGTGCCAGCAGCTTAGCGCGGGAAGCGGGGAACCAAGAGACCCAGTACTTC
many	.	TRBV7-9	TRBJ1-2	CASSPRTNYGYTF	TGTGCCAGCAGCCCAAGGACCAACTATGGCTACACCTTC
many	.	TRBV27	TRBJ2-7	CASSLSGGGLNEQYF	TGTGCCAGCAGTTTATCGGGGGGGGGCCTCAACGAGCAGTACTTC
few	TRBD1	TRBV28	TRBJ1-6	CASRPSPGTGFKDGPLHF	TGTGCCAGCCGACCATCCCCCGGGACAGGTTTCAAAGATGGACCCCTCCACTTT
many	TRBD2	TRBV25-1	TRBJ2-1	CASSEYKASGRDEQFF	TGTGCCAGCAGTGAATATAAGGCTAGCGGGAGGGATGAGCAGTTCTTC
.	TRBD1	TRBV11-2	TRBJ1-6	CASSAGGGTVNSPLHF	TGTGCCAGCAGCGCAGGCGGAGGGACAGTTAATTCACCCCTCCACTTT
.	.	TRBV10-1	TRBJ2-2	CASSGTANTGELFF	TGCGCCAGCAGTGGGACAGCAAACACCGGGGAGCTGTTTTTT
many	TRBD1	TRBV5-1	TRBJ2-7	CASSGGTGSVPYEQYF	TGCGCCAGCAGCGGTGGGACAGGGTCAGTCCCCTACGAGCAGTACTTC
many	TRBD2	TRBV11-2	TRBJ2-1	CASSHSGPYNEQFF	TGTGCCAGCAGCCATAGCGGGCCCTACAATGAGCAGTTCTTC
many	.	TRBV4-2	TRBJ2-1	CASSPAGGGEQFF	TGTGCCAGCAGCCCAGCGGGTGGTGGTGAGCAGTTCTTC
many	.	TRBV9	TRBJ2-1	CASSAGWGNEQFF	TGTGCCAGCAGCGCGGGGTGGGGCAATGAGCAGTTCTTC
many	TRBD2	TRBV6-1	TRBJ2-7	CASSRPLAGVRGYEQYF	TGTGCCAGCAGCCGCCCACTAGCGGGAGTTCGGGGCTACGAGCAGTACTTC
many	.	TRBV30	TRBJ2-5	CAWSVGVGETQYF	TGTGCCTGGAGTGTCGGGGTAGGAGAGACCCAGTACTTC
many	TRBD2	TRBV29-1	TRBJ2-2	CASGRGTGELFF	TGCGCTAGCGGGAGGGGGACCGGGGAGCTGTTTTTT
many	TRBD2	TRBV6-1	TRBJ2-1	CASSRAAGGALADEQFF	TGTGCCAGCAGTCGAGCGGCCGGGGGGGCCCTTGCGGATGAGCAGTTCTTC
many	TRBD1	TRBV3-1	TRBJ1-4	CASSQSDRDEKLFF	TGTGCCAGCAGCCAAAGCGACAGGGACGAAAAACTGTTTTTT
many	.	TRBV18	TRBJ2-7	CASSPPVGSYEQYF	TGTGCCAGCTCACCACCGGTAGGGTCCTACGAGCAGTACTTC
.	TRBD2	TRBV6-1	TRBJ2-3	CASSQRGLGTDTQYF	TGTGCCAGCAGCCAGCGGGGGCTCGGCACAGATACGCAGTATTTT
many	.	TRBV7-9	TRBJ2-7	CASSLLWGYEQYF	TGTGCCAGCAGCTTACTCTGGGGTTACGAGCAGTACTTC
few	TRBD2	TRBV19	TRBJ2-7	CSSSPAGVYEHYF	TGTTCCAGTAGTCCAGCGGGAGTCTACGAGCATTACTTC
many	.	TRBV6-1	TRBJ1-5	CASSAAVGQGNQPQHF	TGTGCCAGCAGCGCTGCTGTAGGGCAGGGTAATCAGCCCCAGCATTTT
.	.	TRBV6-2/TRBV6-3	TRBJ1-3	CASRPGKSGNTIYF	TGTGCCAGCAGGCCAGGTAAATCTGGAAACACCATATATTTT